The 22 T cell receptor beta chains below were found in one sample sequenced in a study of T cell responses to AZD1222 COVID-19 vaccine. The protocol was immunoSEQ multiplex PCR, while the TCRdb copy is restricted to in-frame clones and leaves out a portion. Among 100,000 or so clones, approximately 90% were seen once, and the ten largest hold approximately 3.1%. Sequences were derived from peripheral blood, sampled 28 days after the second AZD1222 dose. The receptor source for this set is an adult who received the AZD1222 COVID-19 vaccine.

The chain employs TRBV27 and TRBJ2-7, with D perhaps given as TRBD1 or TRBD2 (6 bases each). The V gene lost 1 base and the J gene lost 5 bases, with 12 bases spanning the gap. Germline V gene data show CDR1 as MNHEY and CDR2 as SMNVEV (reference sequence). The CDR3 covers 14 residues. CDR3 loop: CASSLWGASHEQYF. Here the CDR3 DNA reads TGTGCCAGCAGTTTATGGGGGGCGTCCCACGAGCAGTACTTC.

The chain uses TRBV21-1 and TRBJ1-3. TRBV21-1 is a pseudogene segment. The CDR3 consists of 14 residues. CDR3 amino acids: CASSRAREGNTIYF. DNA of the CDR3: TGTGCCAGCAGCAGGGCGAGGGAGGGAAACACCATATATTTT.

The gene calls are TRBV19 and TRBJ1-5, with a weak D call TRBD1 (6 bases). The germline gives CDR1 LNHDA, CDR2 SQIVND (reference sequence). CDR3 length: 16 residues. Trimming removed 3 bases at V and 1 base at J, with 13 bases between. CDR3 coding DNA: TGTGCCAGTAGTATTGAGGGGGTTAGGAGCAATCAGCCCCAGCATTTT. Translated: CASSIEGVRSNQPQHF.

This rearrangement joins TRBV7-2 to TRBJ1-5; no clear D. Germline CDR1 SGHTA, CDR2 FQGNSA. The CDR3 has 13 residues. Trimming removed 1 base at V and 4 bases at J, with 5 bases between. The chain's CDR3 is CASSLDRNQPQHF. CDR3 bases: TGTGCCAGCAGCTTAGACCGAAATCAGCCCCAGCATTTT.

This chain uses TRBV20-1 with TRBJ1-2; no definite D call. There are 8 residues in the CDR3. The V end was cut by 7 bases, the J end by 7 bases, with 4 bases between. In germline, CDR1 is DFQATT, CDR2 SNEGSKA (reference sequence). The CDR3 sequence: CSVPGYTF. The CDR3, as DNA: TGCAGTGTCCCTGGCTACACCTTC.

This clone appeared a few times. V and J are TRBV19 and TRBJ2-7; D ambiguous. Between the trimmed V and J ends, which lost 5 bases and 4 bases, there was a span of 15 bases. Per the germline V gene, CDR1 is LNHDA and CDR2 is SQIVND (reference sequence). This CDR3 comprises 14 residues. CDR3 bases: TGTGCCAGTAGTCCGGACCGAGACCGTTACGAGCAGTACTTC. It specifies CASSPDRDRYEQYF.

The rearrangement links TRBV2 to TRBJ2-5; D is undetermined. CDR3 length equals 13 residues. Germline assignment: CDR1 SNHLY and CDR2 FYNNEI. Between the trimmed V and J ends, which lost 7 bases and 3 bases, there was a span of 12 bases. The CDR3 loop is CASKGIGKETQYF. DNA for the CDR3: TGTGCCAGCAAAGGTATTGGGAAAGAGACCCAGTACTTC.

The rearrangement uses TRBV29-1 and TRBJ2-1; D is unresolved. The CDR3 has 13 residues. V was pared by 7 bases and J by 5 bases, with 15 bases between. CDR1 is SQVTM, CDR2 ANQGSEA, per germline. The CDR3 DNA follows: TGCAGCGAAGCCCATTCCCCCCACAATGAGCAGTTCTTC. Translating gives CSEAHSPHNEQFF.

V and J are TRBV19 and TRBJ1-2; TRBD1 agrees at 7 bases. The length of the CDR3 is 14 residues. Germline V gives CDR1 LNHDA, CDR2 SQIVND (reference sequence). Trimming at V came to 6 bases and at J to 3 bases, leaving 7 bases not matched to a gene. CDR3 in DNA: TGTGCCAGTAGGAGACAGGGTTTGGACTATGGCTACACCTTC. Its protein product is CASRRQGLDYGYTF.

The V and J genes are TRBV6-1 and TRBJ1-5, with 9 bases matching TRBD1. This CDR3 comprises 15 residues. V was pared by 2 bases and J by 9 bases, with 8 bases of the junction left unmatched. Per the germline V gene, CDR1 is MNHNS and CDR2 is SASEGT. The CDR3 here is CASSERDRDARPQHF. CDR3 nucleotide sequence: TGTGCCAGCAGTGAAAGGGACAGGGACGCCAGGCCCCAGCATTTT.

This rearrangement joins TRBV11-2 to TRBJ2-7; 9 bases line up with TRBD2. This CDR3 is 17 amino acids long. Per germline, CDR1 SGHAT and CDR2 FQNNGV. The J segment lost 3 bases and the V segment lost 0 bases, leaving 9 bases of the junction unmatched. The CDR3 loop reads CASSLDASGDHYYEQYF. CDR3 bases: TGTGCCAGCAGCTTAGACGCTAGCGGGGACCACTACTACGAGCAGTACTTC.

CDR3 sequence (DNA): TGTGCCAGCAGCCCCCGGGGTAACTATGGCTACACCTTC. This gives the protein CASSPRGNYGYTF. The rearrangement links TRBV7-9 to TRBJ1-2; unclear D gene. Germline V gene data show CDR1 as SEHNR and CDR2 as FQNEAQ (reference sequence). The CDR3 loop spans 13 amino acids. The ends were cut back, 5 bases at V and 1 base at J, with 8 bases in the middle.

The chain combines TRBV27 with TRBJ1-6; D remains ambiguous. Trimming removed 1 base at V and 5 bases at J, with 9 bases between. CDR1 is MNHEY, CDR2 SMNVEV, per germline (reference sequence). CDR3 size: 15 residues. The CDR3 DNA follows: TGTGCCAGCAGTTTATGGGGAGCAGATAATTCACCCCTCCACTTT. Translation gives CASSLWGADNSPLHF.

In this sample, this clone turned up a few times. The chain employs TRBV5-1 and TRBJ2-2; D gene unclear. The V end was cut by 0 bases, the J end by 6 bases, with 6 bases between. The CDR3 sequence is 13 residues long. Germline CDR1 reads SGHRS; CDR2 reads YFSETQ. In DNA form, the CDR3 reads TGCGCCAGCAGCTTGGGAGTGTCCGGGGAGCTGTTTTTT. Protein: CASSLGVSGELFF.

The rearrangement links TRBV11-3 to TRBJ1-6; tentative D call: TRBD1 (6 bases). Germline V lookup: CDR1 SGHNT, CDR2 YENEEA. The CDR3 runs to 14 residues. Trimming took 2 bases from V and 10 from J, leaving 12 bases between them. The DNA of the CDR3 is TGTGCCAGCAGCTTAACAGGGAATGGATCACCCCTCCACTTT. Protein sequence: CASSLTGNGSPLHF.

The chain joins TRBV21-1 to TRBJ2-7; the D segment call TRBD2 is taken from the table without a DNA check. TRBV21-1 is a pseudogene. The CDR3 contains 16 residues. CDR3 in amino acids: CASSKGPPWRSYEQYF. As DNA, the CDR3 is TGTGCCAGCAGCAAAGGTCCCCCATGGAGGTCCTACGAGCAGTACTTC.

The chain couples TRBV5-4 to TRBJ1-4, with D unclear. CDR3 length: 15 amino acids. Germline V gives CDR1 SGHNT, CDR2 YYREEE (reference sequence). Trimming removed 3 bases at V and 6 bases at J, with 15 bases between. CDR3: CASSSAKTRDEKLFF. In DNA, the CDR3 is TGTGCCAGCAGCTCTGCCAAGACTCGAGATGAAAAACTGTTTTTT. Full variable domain (missing parts from reference TRBV5-4 and TRBJ1-4): ETGVTQSPTHLIKTRGQQVTLRCSSQSGHNTVSWYQQALGQGPQFIFQYYREEENGRGNFPPRFSGLQFPNYSSELNVNALELDDSALYLCASSSAKTRDEKLFFGSGTQLSVL.

This rearrangement joins TRBV21-1 to TRBJ2-3; TRBD2 is the table's D call, not checked against the DNA. TRBV21-1 is annotated as a pseudogene. There are 15 residues in the CDR3. In DNA form, the CDR3 reads TGTGCCAGCAGCAAAGTTAGCAGTTGGTCGGATACGCAGTATTTT. It codes for CASSKVSSWSDTQYF.

The chain uses TRBV12-5 and TRBJ2-1; possibly TRBD1 or TRBD2 for D (6 bases each). Trimming took off 6 bases at V and 7 bases at J, with 10 bases between the two ends. CDR1 is LGHNT, CDR2 FRNRAP, per germline. The CDR3 consists of 12 residues. This CDR3 is CASGGGQNEQFF. CDR3 DNA sequence: TGTGCTAGTGGAGGGGGGCAAAATGAGCAGTTCTTC.

This chain connects TRBV5-1 to TRBJ2-7; no definite D call. The germline gives CDR1 SGHRS, CDR2 YFSETQ. The CDR3 has 14 residues. V was shortened by 1 base and J by 4 bases, with 12 bases between the two germline ends. CDR3 in DNA: TGCGCCAGCAGCTTGCCGTCCCTCGGGTACGAGCAGTACTTC. It yields the protein CASSLPSLGYEQYF.

The J gene is TRBJ2-7, the V gene TRBV7-2; D is undetermined. V gave up 3 bases and J gave up 0 bases, with 9 bases separating them. Germline V gene data show CDR1 as SGHTA and CDR2 as FQGNSA. The length of the CDR3 is 14 residues. The DNA for the CDR3 is TGTGCCAGCAGCTTTCTCCGAAGCTCCTACGAGCAGTACTTC. This gives the protein CASSFLRSSYEQYF.

CDR3 nucleotide sequence: TGTGCCACCAGTGGGGACAGCCGAGATACGCAGTATTTT. Its translation is CATSGDSRDTQYF. The V call is TRBV24-1, the J call TRBJ2-3; TRBD1 matches 7 bases. With 5 bases clipped from V and 5 bases from J, the junction kept 3 bases outside the gene matches. The CDR3 has 13 amino acids. Germline CDR1 KGHDR, CDR2 SFDVKD.